The 7 T cell receptor beta chains below come from one sample, sequenced in a study of identical twins. TCRdb processed the 5' RACE reads anew with MiXCR; each CDR3 protein has one entry. The table includes 570,000 or so distinct CDR3 sequences, roughly 9.9% detected once. The sample also formed part of further work on yellow fever vaccine responses in identical twins.

Sequencing was done on a sample of PBMCs. The receptors shown here come from a young woman in good health.

This clonotype has ten or more counts. J is TRBJ2-1 and V is TRBV12-3 or TRBV12-4; D may be TRBD1 (5 bases). Trimming stripped 6 bases from V and 1 base from J, with 19 bases between. CDR3 length: 17 residues. CDR3 protein: CASRRQFRERSYNEQFF. The CDR3 nucleotides are TGTGCCAGCAGACGCCAATTCAGGGAAAGATCCTACAATGAGCAGTTCTTC.

The chain uses TRBV28 and TRBJ2-2; D gene ambiguous. Germline V CDR1 and CDR2: MDHEN, SYDVKM. This CDR3 has 15 amino acids. Trimming shortened V by 2 bases and J by 0 bases, and 7 bases separated the two germline ends. In nucleotides, the CDR3 is TGTGCCAGCAGTTTAAACAGAGCGAACACCGGGGAGCTGTTTTTT. Its protein is CASSLNRANTGELFF.

This chain connects TRBV29-1 to TRBJ2-3; D is undetermined. This CDR3 contains 12 residues. CDR1 is SQVTM, CDR2 ANQGSEA, per germline. V gave up 4 bases and J gave up 1 base, with 6 bases separating them. The CDR3 DNA sequence: TGCAGCGTTGTCTCAGGCACAGATACGCAGTATTTT. It specifies CSVVSGTDTQYF.

This clonotype has ten or more counts. The chain employs TRBV12-3 or TRBV12-4 and TRBJ1-1, with D perhaps matching TRBD1 (5 bases). Trimming took off 5 bases at V and 3 bases at J, with 13 bases between the two ends. This CDR3 spans 14 amino acids. As DNA, the CDR3 is TGTGCCAGCAGTCCGGTCGCGGGGGACACTGAAGCTTTCTTT. This sequence encodes CASSPVAGDTEAFF.

The chain couples TRBV10-3 to TRBJ2-3; D unclear. This CDR3 comprises 13 residues. The germline V and J ends were trimmed by 7 bases and 2 bases, with 10 bases remaining between them. CDR1 is ENHRY, CDR2 SYGVKD, per germline. CDR3 bases: TGTGCCATCAATATGCAGAACACAGATACGCAGTATTTT. The encoded protein is CAINMQNTDTQYF.

This clonotype was recorded a few times. The chain carries TRBV5-1 and TRBJ1-1; a weak D match, TRBD1 (5 bases). The V and J ends lost 0 bases and 0 bases respectively, with 12 bases between them. The germline V gene encodes CDR1 SGHRS and CDR2 YFSETQ. This CDR3 region has 16 residues. CDR3 residues: CASSLEGWGMNTEAFF. The DNA for the CDR3 is TGCGCCAGCAGCTTGGAAGGGTGGGGCATGAACACTGAAGCTTTCTTT.

This clonotype was detected ten times or more. The CDR3 reads CATSRLTSGVNTGELFF. The CDR3 nucleotides are TGTGCCACCAGCAGATTAACTAGCGGGGTGAACACCGGGGAGCTGTTTTTT. The V and J genes are TRBV15 and TRBJ2-2, with 10 positions matching TRBD2. The CDR3 extends over 17 amino acids. Trimming took 2 bases from V and 1 from J; bases not matched to a gene: 4. Germline V gene lookup returns CDR1 LNHNV and CDR2 YYDKDF (reference sequence).